This TCR beta chain was documented in a study of CD8 T cells in Susac syndrome (dated by TCRdb to the late 2010s). For context, the study as a whole: Whether CD8+ T cell activation and differentiation in Susac syndrome was antigen driven was tested using repertoire sequencing. The study compared CD8+ T cell repertoire clonality among approximately twelve healthy donors, about 14 Susac syndrome patients and fewer than 19 multiple sclerosis patients.

RNA was extracted with the RNeasy kit and roughly 0.5 to 1 ug was reverse transcribed using random hexamers. The immunoSEQ multiplex PCR assay, which covers 54 Vbeta and 13 Jbeta segments, was used to amplify TCR beta CDR3 regions. To correct PCR amplification bias, a synthetic template baseline was used for both primer optimization and computational correction. For the original study's pipeline: Only productive sequences were kept, with reads annotated to V, D and J genes according to IMGT and analyzed in immunoSEQ Analyzer. Clonality was calculated as one minus the Shannon entropy normalized by log2 of the number of productive unique sequences. Public and private clones were assessed among the 100 most prevalent clones of each patient and control. Susac-specific clones were defined as absent from healthy and MS cohorts, about 1,000 published viral clones and other ImmuneACCESS disease sequences. In-frame beta chains were kept once TCRdb had trimmed the public reads at Q25 with fastp and called clones with MiXCR. Under each unique CDR3 protein, matching rows form one entry showing the most common genes and DNA. The V and J calls follow TCRdb's processing rather than the paper's. The sample has 400,000 or so distinct CDR3 sequences on record, around 85% of them singletons. The biggest ten clones account for around 0.12% of the sample.

With regard to this clonotype: Its antigen remains undetermined. Base qualities are not recorded, but no much larger clone differs from it by a single base.

The CDR3 holds 15 amino acids from the cysteine to the phenylalanine. Just CDR3 DNA is preserved here, 45 bases in frame from base 1. CDR1 MNHEY and CDR2 SVGAGI are derived from the germline V gene. V has 6 bases trimmed and J has 3 bases trimmed; junction bases matching no gene number 6. Peripheral blood CD8+ and CD4+ T cells from healthy donors, Susac syndrome patients and multiple sclerosis patients were profiled using high-throughput TCR beta sequencing. The multiple sclerosis controls were treatment-naive patients who had stable or active relapsing-remitting disease and met the revised McDonald criteria. Bulk CD8+ and CD4+ T cells were purified by magnetic negative isolation, whereas CD8+ TEMRA cells were enriched by FACS. Blood was collected in EDTA tubes and processed within 24 hours, with PBMCs isolated through density gradient centrifugation. PBMCs intended for TCR sequencing were frozen in liquid nitrogen and were later thawed in a 37 degrees C water bath. The sorted or isolated CD4+, CD8+ and CD8+ TEMRA cells had a purity of 90% or higher.

The paper as a whole reports these results and caveats: The study acknowledged that relatively few individuals were included in the TCR sequencing and HLA analysis.

The receptor chain draws on TRBV6-5 and TRBJ1-2, with 11 middle bases fitting TRBD1. The specimen was CD8+ T cells from PBMCs. This clonotype was obtained from a human donor with multiple sclerosis. The nucleotides read TGTGCCAGCAGAGGACAGGGGGCACGGGACTATGGCTACACCTTC. This is translated as CASRGQGARDYGYTF.